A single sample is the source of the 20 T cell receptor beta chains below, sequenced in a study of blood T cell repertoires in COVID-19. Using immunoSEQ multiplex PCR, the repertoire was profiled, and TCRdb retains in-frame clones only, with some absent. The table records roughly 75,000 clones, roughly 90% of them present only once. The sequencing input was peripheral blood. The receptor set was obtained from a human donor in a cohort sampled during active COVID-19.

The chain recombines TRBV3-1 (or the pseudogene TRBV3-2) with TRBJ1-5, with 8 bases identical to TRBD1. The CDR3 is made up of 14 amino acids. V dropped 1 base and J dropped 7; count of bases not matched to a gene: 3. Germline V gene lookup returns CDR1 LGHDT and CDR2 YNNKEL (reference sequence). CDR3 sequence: CASSQGQGIQPQHF. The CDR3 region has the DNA TGTGCCAGCAGCCAAGGACAGGGGATACAGCCCCAGCATTTT.

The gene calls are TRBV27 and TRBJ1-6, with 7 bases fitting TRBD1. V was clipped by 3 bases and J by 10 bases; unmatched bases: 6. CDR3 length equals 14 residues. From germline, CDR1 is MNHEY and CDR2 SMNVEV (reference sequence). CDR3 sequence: CASSFRGGGSPLHF. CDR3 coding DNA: TGTGCCAGCAGTTTTAGAGGGGGCGGCTCACCCCTCCACTTT.

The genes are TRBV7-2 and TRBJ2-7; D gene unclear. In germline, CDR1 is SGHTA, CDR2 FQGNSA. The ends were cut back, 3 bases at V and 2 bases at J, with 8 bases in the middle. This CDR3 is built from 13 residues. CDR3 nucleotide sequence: TGTGCCAGCAGCTTCAGGATTGCCTACGAGCAGTACTTC. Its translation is CASSFRIAYEQYF.

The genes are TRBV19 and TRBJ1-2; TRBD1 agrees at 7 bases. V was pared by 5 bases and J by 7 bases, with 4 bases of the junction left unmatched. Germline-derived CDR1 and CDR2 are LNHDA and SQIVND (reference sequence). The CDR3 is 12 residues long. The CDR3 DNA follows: TGTGCCAGTAGTGCTACAGGGGCTGGCTACACCTTC. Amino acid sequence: CASSATGAGYTF.

For the CDR3, the DNA is TGTGCCAGCAGCCAAACAGGGGGGACTAGCTCCCAGCAGTTCTTC. It translates to CASSQTGGTSSQQFF. The chain carries TRBV3-1 (or the pseudogene TRBV3-2) and TRBJ2-1; tentative D call: TRBD2 (9 bases). Trimming shortened V by 2 bases and J by 11 bases, and 19 bases separated the two germline ends. Germline lookup yields CDR1 LGHDT and CDR2 YNNKEL (reference sequence). The CDR3 extends over 15 amino acids.

The CDR3 loop is CASSFLSGTSGGFTDTQYF. CDR3 sequence (DNA): TGTGCCAGCAGCTTTCTCTCCGGGACTAGCGGGGGGTTCACAGATACGCAGTATTTT. The V gene is TRBV11-2, the J gene TRBJ2-3; the match to TRBD2 covers 15 bases. CDR3 length equals 19 residues. Losses at the gene ends were 3 bases for V and 2 bases for J; bases not matched to a gene: 9. The germline CDR1 and CDR2 sequences are SGHAT and FQNNGV.

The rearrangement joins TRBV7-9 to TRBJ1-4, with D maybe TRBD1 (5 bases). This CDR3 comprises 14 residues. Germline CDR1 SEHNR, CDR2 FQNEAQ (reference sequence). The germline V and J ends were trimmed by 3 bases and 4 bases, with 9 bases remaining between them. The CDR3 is CASSFRQNNEKLFF. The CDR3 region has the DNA TGTGCCAGCAGCTTCAGACAGAATAATGAAAAACTGTTTTTT.

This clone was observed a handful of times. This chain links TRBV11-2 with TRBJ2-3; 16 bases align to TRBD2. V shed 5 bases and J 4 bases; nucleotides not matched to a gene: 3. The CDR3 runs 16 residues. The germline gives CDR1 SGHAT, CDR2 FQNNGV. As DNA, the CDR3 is TGTGCCAGCAGCCAGGGACTAGCGGGGGGGCCAGATACGCAGTATTTT. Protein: CASSQGLAGGPDTQYF. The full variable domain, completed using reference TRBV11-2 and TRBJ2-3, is EAGVAQSPRYKIIEKRQSVAFWCNPISGHATLYWYQQILGQGPKLLIQFQNNGVVDDSQLPKDRFSAERLKGVDSTLKIQPAKLEDSAVYLCASSQGLAGGPDTQYFGPGTRLTVL.

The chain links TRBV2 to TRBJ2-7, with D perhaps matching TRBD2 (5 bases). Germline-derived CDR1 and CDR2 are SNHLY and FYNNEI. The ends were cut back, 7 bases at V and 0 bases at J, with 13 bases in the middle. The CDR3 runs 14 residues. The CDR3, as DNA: TGTGCCAGCATAGAAGGACTGAACTCCTACGAGCAGTACTTC. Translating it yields CASIEGLNSYEQYF.

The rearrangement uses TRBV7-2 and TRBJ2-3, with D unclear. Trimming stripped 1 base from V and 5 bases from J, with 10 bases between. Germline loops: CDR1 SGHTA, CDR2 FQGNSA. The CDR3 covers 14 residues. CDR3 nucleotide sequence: TGTGCCAGCAGCTTAGGGCCCGCTCAAGATACGCAGTATTTT. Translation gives CASSLGPAQDTQYF.

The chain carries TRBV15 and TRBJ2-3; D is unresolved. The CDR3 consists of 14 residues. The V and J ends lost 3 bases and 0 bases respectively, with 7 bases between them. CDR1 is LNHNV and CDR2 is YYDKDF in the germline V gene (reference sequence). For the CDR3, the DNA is TGTGCCACCAGCAGTTTAGAAAGCACAGATACGCAGTATTTT. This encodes CATSSLESTDTQYF.

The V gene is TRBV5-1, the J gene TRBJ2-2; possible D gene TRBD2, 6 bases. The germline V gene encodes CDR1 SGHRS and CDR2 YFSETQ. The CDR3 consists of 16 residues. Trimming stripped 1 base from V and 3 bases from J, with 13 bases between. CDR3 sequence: CASSLRTSSYTGELFF. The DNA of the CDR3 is TGCGCCAGCAGCTTGAGAACTAGCAGCTACACCGGGGAGCTGTTTTTT. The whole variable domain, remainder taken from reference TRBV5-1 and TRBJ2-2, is KAGVTQTPRYLIKTRGQQVTLSCSPISGHRSVSWYQQTPGQGLQFLFEYFSETQRNKGNFPGRFSGRQFSNSRSEMNVSTLELGDSALYLCASSLRTSSYTGELFFGEGSRLTVL.

The chain's CDR3 is CASSLGQDGVEQYF. The CDR3 DNA sequence: TGCGCCAGCAGCCTTGGACAGGACGGGGTCGAGCAGTACTTC. V and J are TRBV5-1 and TRBJ2-7, with 7 bases identical to TRBD1. This CDR3 comprises 14 residues. Germline CDR1 and CDR2: SGHRS and YFSETQ. Trimming removed 4 bases from V and 6 bases from J; junction bases left unmatched: 10. The entire variable domain, with the rest obtained from reference TRBV5-1 and TRBJ2-7, is as follows: KAGVTQTPRYLIKTRGQQVTLSCSPISGHRSVSWYQQTPGQGLQFLFEYFSETQRNKGNFPGRFSGRQFSNSRSEMNVSTLELGDSALYLCASSLGQDGVEQYFGPGTRLTVT.

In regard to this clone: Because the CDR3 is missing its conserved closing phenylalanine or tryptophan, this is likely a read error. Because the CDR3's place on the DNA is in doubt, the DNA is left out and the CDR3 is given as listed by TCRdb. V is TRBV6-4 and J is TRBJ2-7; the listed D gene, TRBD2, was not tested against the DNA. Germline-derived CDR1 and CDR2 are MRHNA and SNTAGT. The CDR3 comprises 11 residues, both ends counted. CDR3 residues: CASSDSTRARL.

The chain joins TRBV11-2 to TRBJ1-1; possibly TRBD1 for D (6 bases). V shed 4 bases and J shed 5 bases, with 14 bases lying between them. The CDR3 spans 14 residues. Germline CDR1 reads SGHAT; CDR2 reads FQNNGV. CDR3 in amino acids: CASSSLQGKTEAFF. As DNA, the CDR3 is TGTGCCAGCAGCTCGTTACAGGGAAAGACTGAAGCTTTCTTT.

CDR3 nucleotides: TGTGCCAGTAGTCCAATCCAGGGGGCGGGGGAGCAGTACTTC. Protein: CASSPIQGAGEQYF. This chain connects TRBV19 to TRBJ2-7; 8 positions agree with TRBD1. The CDR3 covers 14 residues. Germline V gene data show CDR1 as LNHDA and CDR2 as SQIVND (reference sequence). With 5 bases clipped from V and 7 bases from J, the junction kept 10 bases outside the gene matches.

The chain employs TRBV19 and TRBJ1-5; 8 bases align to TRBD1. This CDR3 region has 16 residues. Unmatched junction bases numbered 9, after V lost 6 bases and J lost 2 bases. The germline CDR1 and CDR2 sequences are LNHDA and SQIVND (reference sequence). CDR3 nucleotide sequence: TGTGCCAGTAGCCAGTCAGGGGGCGGGGGCAATCAGCCCCAGCATTTT. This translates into CASSQSGGGGNQPQHF.

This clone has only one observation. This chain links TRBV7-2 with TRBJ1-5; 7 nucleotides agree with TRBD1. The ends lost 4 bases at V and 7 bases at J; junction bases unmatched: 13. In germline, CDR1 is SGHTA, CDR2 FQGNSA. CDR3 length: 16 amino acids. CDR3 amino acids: CASSSDGTVLKQPQHF. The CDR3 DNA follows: TGTGCCAGCAGCTCAGATGGGACAGTTCTTAAACAGCCCCAGCATTTT.

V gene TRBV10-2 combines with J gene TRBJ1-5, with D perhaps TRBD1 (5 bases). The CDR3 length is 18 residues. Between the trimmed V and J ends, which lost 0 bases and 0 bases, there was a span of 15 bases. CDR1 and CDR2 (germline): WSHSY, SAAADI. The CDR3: CASSESKTGTNSNQPQHF. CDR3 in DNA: TGCGCCAGCAGTGAGTCGAAAACAGGAACTAATAGCAATCAGCCCCAGCATTTT.

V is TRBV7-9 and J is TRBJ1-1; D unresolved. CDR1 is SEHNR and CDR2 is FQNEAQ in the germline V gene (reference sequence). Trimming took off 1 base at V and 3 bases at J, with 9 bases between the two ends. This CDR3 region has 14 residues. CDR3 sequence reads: CASSLGRDYTEAFF. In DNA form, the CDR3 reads TGTGCCAGCAGCTTAGGTCGAGACTACACTGAAGCTTTCTTT. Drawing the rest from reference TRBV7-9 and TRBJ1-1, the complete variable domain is DTGVSQNPRHKITKRGQNVTFRCDPISEHNRLYWYRQTLGQGPEFLTYFQNEAQLEKSRLLSDRFSAERPKGSFSTLEIQRTEQGDSAMYLCASSLGRDYTEAFFGQGTRLTVV.